This paragraph reports one T cell receptor beta chain. V gave up 6 bases and J gave up 1 base, with 12 bases separating them. The germline V gene encodes CDR1 MNHEY and CDR2 SVGAGI. There are 14 residues in the CDR3. The sample is drawn from a study of T cell responses to AZD1222 COVID-19 vaccine. The table came from immunoSEQ multiplex PCR; TCRdb's copy has only in-frame clones and leaves some out. The data show 130,000 to 150,000 clones, with roughly 90% seen just once and less than 2.5% held by the top ten. The clonotype comes from an adult who received the AZD1222 COVID-19 vaccine. V usage is TRBV6-5 and J usage is TRBJ1-1; perhaps TRBD1 as D (6 bases). The sequencing used peripheral blood, collected 28 days after the second AZD1222 dose. In nucleotides, the CDR3 is TGTGCCAGCAGCATTCAGGGGAGGAACACTGAAGCTTTCTTT. It encodes CASSIQGRNTEAFF.